This T cell receptor (beta chain) was documented in a study of T cell responses to AZD1222 COVID-19 vaccine. Germline V gives CDR1 ENHRY, CDR2 SYGVKD. V lost 8 bases to trimming and J lost 6 bases; unmatched junction nucleotides: 9. The CDR3 has 14 amino acids. The sample holds one count of this clone. The protocol was immunoSEQ multiplex PCR, while the TCRdb copy is restricted to in-frame clones and leaves out a portion. The data contain about 100,000 clones, approximately 86% of them singletons. Sequencing used peripheral blood, obtained 28 days after the second dose of the MenACWY control vaccine. This clonotype was obtained from an adult who received the MenACWY meningococcal vaccine as a control. The chain employs TRBV10-3 and TRBJ2-3, with 9 bases lining up with TRBD2. Here the CDR3 reads CAIGGAGGMDTQYF. CDR3 DNA: TGTGCCATCGGTGGAGCGGGGGGAATGGATACGCAGTATTTT.